This is a list of T cell receptor beta chains from one sample in a study of blood T cell repertoires in COVID-19. Assay used: immunoSEQ multiplex PCR; TCRdb lists only in-frame clones, some missing. This table has around 470,000 clones, roughly 89% appearing once. Sequenced sample: peripheral blood. The receptors shown here come from a man in his late teens or twenties with COVID-19, enrolled during active disease. Each CDR3 is given with its conserved first and last residue. D genes are given only for firm matches. Size is stated for part of the rows, as once, few or many counts, or as a class when the clone is expanded.

CDR3 length,D gene,V gene,clone size,J gene,CDR3 DNA,CDR3 protein
16,TRBD1,TRBV5-6,.,TRBJ1-4,TGTGCCAGCAGCTTGGCAGGACAGGGGCTGGAGGAAAAACTGTTTTTT,CASSLAGQGLEEKLFF
13,.,TRBV2,.,TRBJ1-5,TGTGCCAGCAGGCGGGGAGGGGGAGGGCCCCAGCATTTT,CASRRGGGGPQHF
15,.,TRBV11-3,.,TRBJ2-7,TGTGCCAGCAGCTCCTATCACGAAGGGAGTTACGAGCAGTACTTC,CASSSYHEGSYEQYF
15,.,TRBV11-2,.,TRBJ1-3,TGTGCCAGCAGCTTTAAGCTCATCTCTGGAAACACCATATATTTT,CASSFKLISGNTIYF
16,TRBD1,TRBV5-1,.,TRBJ2-3,TGCGCCAGCAGCACGGGACAGGCCTCTAGCACAGATACGCAGTATTTT,CASSTGQASSTDTQYF
16,TRBD2,TRBV7-6,.,TRBJ2-1,TGTGCCAGCAGCTTAGAGGCTAGCGGGCCACCCAATGAGCAGTTCTTC,CASSLEASGPPNEQFF
15,.,TRBV24-1,.,TRBJ2-5,TGTGCCACCAAGGGAACAGGGAGACCCCAAGAGACCCAGTACTTC,CATKGTGRPQETQYF
15,TRBD1,TRBV5-1,.,TRBJ2-2,TGCGCCAGCAGCTTGGACAGGGGTAACACCGGGGAGCTGTTTTTT,CASSLDRGNTGELFF
10,.,TRBV29-1,.,TRBJ2-5,TGCAGCGCTAATCAAGAGACCCAGTACTTC,CSANQETQYF
16,TRBD2,TRBV3-1/TRBV3-2,.,TRBJ2-5,TGTGCCAGCAGCCAAGAACCGGGGACTAGCCAAGAGACCCAGTACTTC,CASSQEPGTSQETQYF
15,.,TRBV5-6,.,TRBJ1-2,TGTGCCAGCAGCTTGGGAGGGCCGAGTAACTATGGCTACACCTTC,CASSLGGPSNYGYTF
15,.,TRBV14,.,TRBJ2-3,TGTGCCAGCAGCCAAAGCTCCCCCTATGTAACGGCGCAGTATTTT,CASSQSSPYVTAQYF
12,TRBD2,TRBV19,once,TRBJ2-7,TGTGCCACCGAACTAGCGAGAGGAGAGCAGTACTTC,CATELARGEQYF
13,TRBD1,TRBV5-8,.,TRBJ1-2,TGTGCCAGCAGCCGCGGGACAGACTATGGCTACACCTTC,CASSRGTDYGYTF
13,.,TRBV6-5,.,TRBJ1-4,TGTGCCAGCAGTATCCTACAGCCTGAAAAACTGTTTTTT,CASSILQPEKLFF
14,.,TRBV23-1,.,TRBJ2-5,TGCGCCAGCAGCCCACGAAAGCGTCGTGAGACCCAGTACTTC,CASSPRKRRETQYF
11,.,TRBV12-3/TRBV12-4,few,TRBJ1-2,TGTGCCAGCAGTTTAAGGGGTGGCTACACCTTC,CASSLRGGYTF
15,TRBD1,TRBV12-5,.,TRBJ2-7,TGTGCTAGTGGTTTGGTACAGGGGATCGCCTACGAGCAGTACTTC,CASGLVQGIAYEQYF
16,.,TRBV7-9,.,TRBJ2-1,TGTGCCAGCAGCTCACGGGACACGGGCGTAAGGAATGAGCAGTTCTTC,CASSSRDTGVRNEQFF
20,TRBD2,TRBV7-6,.,TRBJ2-2,TGTGCCAGCAGCCCCATTCCTGGGCGGGAGCTCTGGGGTAACACCGGGGAGCTGTTTTTT,CASSPIPGRELWGNTGELFF
16,TRBD2,TRBV11-2,.,TRBJ2-2,TGTGCCAGCAGTCTCGGACTAGCGGTATCGATCGGGGAGCTGTTTTTT,CASSLGLAVSIGELFF
16,TRBD2,TRBV6-5,once,TRBJ2-3,TGTGCCAGCAGTTACCTAGGACTAGTCGGGAACGATACGCAGTATTTT,CASSYLGLVGNDTQYF
15,.,TRBV5-1,.,TRBJ1-1,TGCGCCAGCAGCTTCTCTACGTTGGGGGGCACTGAAGCTTTCTTT,CASSFSTLGGTEAFF
14,.,TRBV27,.,TRBJ1-6,TGTGCCAGCAGTTTCCGGACAGAAAATTCACCCCTCCACTTT,CASSFRTENSPLHF
16,.,TRBV24-1,.,TRBJ2-2,TGTGCCACCAGCACCCCTACGGACTCTTACACCGGGGAGCTGTTTTTT,CATSTPTDSYTGELFF
15,TRBD2,TRBV19,.,TRBJ2-3,TGTGCCAGTAGTATAAAGGCGGGGGTTCAAGATACGCAGTATTTT,CASSIKAGVQDTQYF
13,.,TRBV19,.,TRBJ2-1,TGTGCCAGTGGAGGGACTTCGTACAATGAGCAGTTCTTC,CASGGTSYNEQFF
18,TRBD2,TRBV10-2,.,TRBJ2-5,TGCGCCAGCAGTGAGTCTAAGCTAGCGGGGGGACGGAAAGAGACCCAGTACTTC,CASSESKLAGGRKETQYF
17,TRBD2,TRBV27,.,TRBJ2-2,TGTGCCAGCACCTGGGCTAGCGGGGGAGTACGAACCGGGGAGCTGTTTTTT,CASTWASGGVRTGELFF
13,.,TRBV6-5,.,TRBJ2-7,TGTGCCAGCAGTTACTCATACGGCTACGAGCAGTACTTC,CASSYSYGYEQYF
13,.,TRBV27,.,TRBJ2-7,TGTGCCAGCAGTTTTAACGCAGGCTACGAGCAGTACTTC,CASSFNAGYEQYF
14,.,TRBV6-6,once,TRBJ1-5,TGTGCCAGCAGTTATGCCAGGGCCAATCAGCCCCAGCATTTT,CASSYARANQPQHF
15,TRBD2,TRBV19,.,TRBJ2-4,TGTGCCAGTAGTATTGGCCCTAGCGGGAGAAACATTCAGTACTTC,CASSIGPSGRNIQYF
16,.,TRBV5-1,.,TRBJ2-3,TGCGCCAGCAGCTTGGTTAGGGTCAGGGTAACGGATACGCAGTATTTT,CASSLVRVRVTDTQYF
13,.,TRBV14,.,TRBJ2-7,TGTGCCAGCAGCCCCAGGTTTCCCTACGAGCAGTACTTC,CASSPRFPYEQYF
18,.,TRBV3-1/TRBV3-2,.,TRBJ1-5,TGTGCCAGCAGCCAAGGAAGGGGGAAAGGGCGGCAAAATCAGCCCCAGCATTTT,CASSQGRGKGRQNQPQHF
16,TRBD2,TRBV11-3,.,TRBJ2-4,TGTGCCAGCAGCTTAGGACTAGCGGGACTCAGAAACATTCAGTACTTC,CASSLGLAGLRNIQYF
14,.,TRBV2,.,TRBJ2-6,TGTGCCAGCAGGAGGGAGTCTGGGGCCAACGTCCTGACTTTC,CASRRESGANVLTF
14,TRBD1,TRBV6-1,.,TRBJ1-2,TGTGCCAGCAGTGAAGCGGGGAAAGGGGGCGGCTACACCTTC,CASSEAGKGGGYTF
15,TRBD1,TRBV2,.,TRBJ1-1,TGTGCCAGCAGTGCGGGACAGGGTGTGAACACTGAAGCTTTCTTT,CASSAGQGVNTEAFF
13,TRBD2,TRBV6-6,.,TRBJ2-1,TGTGCCAGCAGTTACCCCGGGGGGATTGAGCAGTTCTTC,CASSYPGGIEQFF
15,TRBD2,TRBV10-1,.,TRBJ2-3,TGCGCCAGCAGTGCACTAGCGCGGAGCACAGATACGCAGTATTTT,CASSALARSTDTQYF
14,.,TRBV19,.,TRBJ1-5,TGTGCCAGTAGTATAGGGAGTATTGATCAGCCCCAGCATTTT,CASSIGSIDQPQHF
13,.,TRBV2,.,TRBJ2-1,TGTGCCAGCAGTGAGGGACTGTTCAATGAGCAGTTCTTC,CASSEGLFNEQFF
15,TRBD1,TRBV5-8,.,TRBJ2-2,TGTGCCAGCAGCCCGGGACAGACGAACACCGGGGAGCTGTTTTTT,CASSPGQTNTGELFF
21,TRBD2,TRBV19,.,TRBJ2-7,TGTGCCAGTAGTCCAGGGTTCGGAGGGGGACTAGCGGGGACCAGCTCCTACGAGCAGTACTTC,CASSPGFGGGLAGTSSYEQYF
15,TRBD2,TRBV25-1,.,TRBJ2-3,TGTGCCAGCAGTGAATCCGGGACTACCACAGATACGCAGTATTTT,CASSESGTTTDTQYF
14,TRBD1,TRBV6-5,.,TRBJ1-5,TGTGCCAGCAGTAATGGACAGGGCACTCAGCCCCAGCATTTT,CASSNGQGTQPQHF